One and the same sample provided the 12 T cell receptor beta chains below, sequenced in a study of blood T cells in healthy people across ages. With a J-beta primer mix and a sample-barcoded 5' primer, a second PCR ran 7 to 11 cycles. TCRdb called the 5' RACE reads again in MiXCR, with one record for every CDR3 protein. The sample yields about 680,000 distinct CDR3 sequences, 49% seen once. Source material: blood. All receptors come from a woman aged 60-75 years in good health.

The rearrangement joins TRBV20-1 to TRBJ1-6; D is possibly TRBD1 (5 bases). Germline CDR1 DFQATT, CDR2 SNEGSKA (reference sequence). The CDR3 runs to 16 residues. Deletions cut 0 bases from V and 7 bases from J, with 16 bases between. CDR3 bases: TGCAGTGCTAGAGATGAGAGGCAGGGAACCAATTCACCCCTCCACTTT. Its translation: CSARDERQGTNSPLHF.

This clonotype has just a few counts. The chain carries TRBV20-1 and TRBJ2-6; weak D call: TRBD1 (6 bases). With 1 base removed from V and 1 base from J, the gap between germline ends came to 14 bases. This CDR3 region has 17 residues. Germline V gives CDR1 DFQATT, CDR2 SNEGSKA (reference sequence). The CDR3 region has the DNA TGCAGTGCTAGAGCCACAGGGAGCCTATCTGGGGCCAACGTCCTGACTTTC. This codes for CSARATGSLSGANVLTF.

J is TRBJ1-2 and V is TRBV20-1; 7 nucleotides line up with TRBD1. Germline V lookup: CDR1 DFQATT, CDR2 SNEGSKA (reference sequence). The CDR3 consists of 12 residues. The V gene end was trimmed by 6 bases and the J gene end by 8 bases; junction bases not matched to a gene: 9. The CDR3: CSARDSVFGYTF. The CDR3 bases are TGCAGTGCCCGGGACAGTGTTTTCGGCTACACCTTC.

For the CDR3, the DNA is TGTGCCAGCAGGGGTAGCGGGAGGCTCTGGGATGAGCAGTTCTTC. Translating gives CASRGSGRLWDEQFF. The chain uses TRBV6-5 and TRBJ2-1; 10 nucleotides match TRBD2. The CDR3 has 15 amino acids. Germline lookup yields CDR1 MNHEY and CDR2 SVGAGI. Trimming took 6 bases from V and 8 from J; bases not matched to a gene: 10.

The chain recombines TRBV7-2 with TRBJ2-7; D is undetermined. Germline V gene sequence: CDR1 SGHTA, CDR2 FQGNSA. The V end lost 4 bases, the J end lost 1 base, and 11 bases lay between the germline ends. The CDR3 spans 14 residues. CDR3 amino acids: CASSSLDQSYEQYF. The CDR3 DNA reads TGTGCCAGCAGCTCCCTGGACCAATCCTACGAGCAGTACTTC. Using reference TRBV7-2 and TRBJ2-7 for the parts outside the CDR3, the full variable domain is GAGVSQSPSNKVTEKGKDVELRCDPISGHTALYWYRQSLGQGLEFLIYFQGNSAPDKSGLPSDRFSAERTGGSVSTLTIQRTQQEDSAVYLCASSSLDQSYEQYFGPGTRLTVT.

This CDR3 reads CASSNTGGRNQPQHF. CDR3 DNA: TGTGCCAGCAGTAACACAGGGGGTCGCAATCAGCCCCAGCATTTT. The chain combines TRBV2 with TRBJ1-5; 8 bases line up with TRBD1. From germline, CDR1 is SNHLY and CDR2 FYNNEI. The CDR3 is made up of 15 amino acids. Trimming cost V 5 bases and J 2 bases; bases outside gene matches: 5.

This chain links TRBV12-3 or TRBV12-4 with TRBJ2-3, with D perhaps being TRBD1 or TRBD2 (5 bases each). Trimming removed 1 base from V and 6 bases from J, with 14 bases in between. The CDR3 has 15 amino acids. Here the CDR3 reads CASSLEGRPWDTQYF. The DNA of the CDR3 is TGTGCCAGCAGTTTAGAGGGACGCCCCTGGGATACGCAGTATTTT.

The CDR3 DNA sequence: TGCAGTGCTGGTGTACGGGCCAAGAGGGAGACCCAGTACTTC. Residues: CSAGVRAKRETQYF. The chain combines TRBV20-1 with TRBJ2-5; D call uncertain. With 5 bases removed from V and 5 bases from J, the gap between germline ends came to 18 bases. Germline V gene data show CDR1 as DFQATT and CDR2 as SNEGSKA (reference sequence). The CDR3 spans 14 residues.

This chain connects TRBV20-1 to TRBJ1-1; D is uncertain. There are 13 residues in the CDR3. Trimming took 3 bases from V and 3 from J, leaving 11 bases between them. Germline values: CDR1 DFQATT, CDR2 SNEGSKA (reference sequence). The chain's CDR3 is CSARAETHTEAFF. The DNA of the CDR3 is TGCAGTGCTAGGGCAGAGACCCACACTGAAGCTTTCTTT.

The chain has TRBV20-1 and TRBJ2-1; TRBD2 agrees at 9 bases. This CDR3 is 19 amino acids long. Germline V gene lookup returns CDR1 DFQATT and CDR2 SNEGSKA (reference sequence). After removal of 3 bases from V and 7 bases from J, the junction contained 22 bases not matched to a gene. The CDR3 here is CSARDPRRSAGGPENEQFF. In DNA, the CDR3 is TGCAGTGCTAGGGACCCGAGACGGAGTGCGGGAGGGCCTGAGAATGAGCAGTTCTTC.

The chain uses TRBV12-3 or TRBV12-4 and TRBJ2-7; 10 bases line up with TRBD1. The CDR3 totals 16 residues. The J segment lost 3 bases and the V segment lost 0 bases, leaving 5 bases of the junction unmatched. The CDR3 DNA reads TGTGCCAGCAGTTTAGCCCGGACAGGGGGAAGCTACGAGCAGTACTTC. Amino acids: CASSLARTGGSYEQYF.

As regards this clonotype: A read error may be the cause here, since a much bigger clone is one base away. This chain joins TRBV20-1 and TRBJ2-5, with 10 nucleotides matching TRBD2. CDR3 length: 16 amino acids. V gave up 5 bases and J gave up 11 bases; unmatched junction bases: 20. Germline V CDR1 and CDR2: DFQATT, SNEGSKA (reference sequence). CDR3 loop: CSAYDPRLAGGNEQYF. As DNA, the CDR3 is TGCAGTGCTTATGATCCGCGACTAGCGGGCGGGAATGAGCAGTACTTC.